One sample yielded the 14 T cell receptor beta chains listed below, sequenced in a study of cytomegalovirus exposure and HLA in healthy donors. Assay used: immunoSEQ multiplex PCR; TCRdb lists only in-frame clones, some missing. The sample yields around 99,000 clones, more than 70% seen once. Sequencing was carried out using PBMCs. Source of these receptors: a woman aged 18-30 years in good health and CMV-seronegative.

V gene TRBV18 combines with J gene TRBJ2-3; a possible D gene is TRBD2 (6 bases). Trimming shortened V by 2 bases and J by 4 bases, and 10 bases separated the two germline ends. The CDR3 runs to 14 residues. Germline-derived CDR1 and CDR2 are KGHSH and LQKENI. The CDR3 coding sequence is TGTGCCAGCTCACCATGGAGGGTCTCAGATACGCAGTATTTT. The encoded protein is CASSPWRVSDTQYF.

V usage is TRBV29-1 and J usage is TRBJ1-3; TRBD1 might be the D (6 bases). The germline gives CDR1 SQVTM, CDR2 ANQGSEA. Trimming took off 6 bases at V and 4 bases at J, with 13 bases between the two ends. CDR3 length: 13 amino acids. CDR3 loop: CSVQGADGNTIYF. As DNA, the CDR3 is TGCAGCGTACAGGGTGCTGACGGAAACACCATATATTTT.

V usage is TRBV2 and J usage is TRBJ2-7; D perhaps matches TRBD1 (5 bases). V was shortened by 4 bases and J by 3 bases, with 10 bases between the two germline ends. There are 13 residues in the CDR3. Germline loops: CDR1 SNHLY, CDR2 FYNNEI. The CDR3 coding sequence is TGTGCCAGCAGTGGGGGCATCTACTACGAGCAGTACTTC. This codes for CASSGGIYYEQYF.

The CDR3 sequence is CASSPQGSSYNSPLHF. CDR3 sequence (DNA): TGTGCCAGCAGCCCACAGGGGAGCTCCTATAATTCACCCCTCCACTTT. V usage is TRBV9 and J usage is TRBJ1-6; 7 bases agree with TRBD1. After removal of 4 bases from V and 0 bases from J, the junction contained 4 bases not matched to a gene. Germline V gene sequence: CDR1 SGDLS, CDR2 YYNGEE. The CDR3 extends over 16 amino acids.

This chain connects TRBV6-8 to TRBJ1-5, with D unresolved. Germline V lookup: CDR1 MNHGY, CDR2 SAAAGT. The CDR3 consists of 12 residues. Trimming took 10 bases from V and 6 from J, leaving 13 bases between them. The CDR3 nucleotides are TGTGCCAACCTAGCAAGTAGTCAGCCCCAGCATTTT. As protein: CANLASSQPQHF.

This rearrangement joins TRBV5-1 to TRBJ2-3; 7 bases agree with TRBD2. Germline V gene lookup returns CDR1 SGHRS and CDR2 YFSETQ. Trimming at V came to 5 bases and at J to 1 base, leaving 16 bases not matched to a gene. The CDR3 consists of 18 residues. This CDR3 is CASSLSLMGGEGTDTQYF. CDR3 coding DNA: TGCGCCAGCAGTTTGAGCTTGATGGGAGGGGAGGGCACAGATACGCAGTATTTT.

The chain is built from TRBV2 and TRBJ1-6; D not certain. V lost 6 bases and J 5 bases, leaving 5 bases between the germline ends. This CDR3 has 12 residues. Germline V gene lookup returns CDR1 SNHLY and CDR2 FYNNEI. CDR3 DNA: TGTGCCAGCAGGGCCGATAATTCACCCCTCCACTTT. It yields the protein CASRADNSPLHF. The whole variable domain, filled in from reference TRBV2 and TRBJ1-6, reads EPEVTQTPSHQVTQMGQEVILRCVPISNHLYFYWYRQILGQKVEFLVSFYNNEISEKSEIFDDQFSVERPDGSNFTLKIRSTKLEDSAMYFCASRADNSPLHFGNGTRLTVT.

The CDR3 DNA is TGTGCCAGCAGCTTGGGTCGACAAATGAACACTGAAGCTTTCTTT. Its translation: CASSLGRQMNTEAFF. This chain links TRBV5-8 with TRBJ1-1; D not resolved. The CDR3 extends over 15 amino acids. Germline V gene data show CDR1 as SGHTS and CDR2 as YDEGEE. The V end lost 0 bases, the J end lost 0 bases, and 9 bases lay between the germline ends.

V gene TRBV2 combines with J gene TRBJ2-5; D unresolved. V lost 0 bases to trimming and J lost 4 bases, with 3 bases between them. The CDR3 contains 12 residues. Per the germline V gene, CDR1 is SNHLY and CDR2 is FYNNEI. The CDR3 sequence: CASSEARETQYF. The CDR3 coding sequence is TGTGCCAGCAGTGAAGCCCGAGAGACCCAGTACTTC.

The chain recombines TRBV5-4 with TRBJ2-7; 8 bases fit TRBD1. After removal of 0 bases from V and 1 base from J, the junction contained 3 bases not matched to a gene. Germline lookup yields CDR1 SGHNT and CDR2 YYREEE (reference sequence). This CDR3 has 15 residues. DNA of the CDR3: TGTGCCAGCAGCTTGGGGACAGGGTATTCCTACGAGCAGTACTTC. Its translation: CASSLGTGYSYEQYF.

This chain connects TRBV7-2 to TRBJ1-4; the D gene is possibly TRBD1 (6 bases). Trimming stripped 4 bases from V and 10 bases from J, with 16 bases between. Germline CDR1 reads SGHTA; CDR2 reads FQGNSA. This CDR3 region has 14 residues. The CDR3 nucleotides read TGTGCCAGCAGCTCCCACGACAGGAGAGGAAAACTGTTTTTT. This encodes CASSSHDRRGKLFF.

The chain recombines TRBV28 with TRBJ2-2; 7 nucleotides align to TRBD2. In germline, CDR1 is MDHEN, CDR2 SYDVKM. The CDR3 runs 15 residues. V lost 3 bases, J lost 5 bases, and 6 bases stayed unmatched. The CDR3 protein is CASSLGGSGTGELFF. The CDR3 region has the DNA TGTGCCAGCAGTTTGGGGGGGTCAGGAACCGGGGAGCTGTTTTTT. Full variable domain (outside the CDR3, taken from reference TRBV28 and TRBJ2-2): DVKVTQSSRYLVKRTGEKVFLECVQDMDHENMFWYRQDPGLGLRLIYFSYDVKMKEKGDIPEGYSVSREKKERFSLILESASTNQTSMYLCASSLGGSGTGELFFGEGSRLTVL.

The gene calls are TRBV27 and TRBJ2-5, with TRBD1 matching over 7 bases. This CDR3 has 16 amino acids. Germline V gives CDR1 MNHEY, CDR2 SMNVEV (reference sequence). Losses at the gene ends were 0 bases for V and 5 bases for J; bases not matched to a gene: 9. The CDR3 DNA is TGTGCCAGCAGTTTATCTTACAGGGGATGGGGTGAGACCCAGTACTTC. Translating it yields CASSLSYRGWGETQYF.

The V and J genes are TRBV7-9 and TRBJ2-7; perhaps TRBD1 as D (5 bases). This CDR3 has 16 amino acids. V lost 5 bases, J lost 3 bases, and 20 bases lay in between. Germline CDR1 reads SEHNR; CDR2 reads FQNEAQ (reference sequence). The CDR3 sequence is CASSPNPGDRGYEQYF. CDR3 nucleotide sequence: TGTGCCAGCAGCCCCAACCCGGGTGATAGGGGCTACGAGCAGTACTTC.